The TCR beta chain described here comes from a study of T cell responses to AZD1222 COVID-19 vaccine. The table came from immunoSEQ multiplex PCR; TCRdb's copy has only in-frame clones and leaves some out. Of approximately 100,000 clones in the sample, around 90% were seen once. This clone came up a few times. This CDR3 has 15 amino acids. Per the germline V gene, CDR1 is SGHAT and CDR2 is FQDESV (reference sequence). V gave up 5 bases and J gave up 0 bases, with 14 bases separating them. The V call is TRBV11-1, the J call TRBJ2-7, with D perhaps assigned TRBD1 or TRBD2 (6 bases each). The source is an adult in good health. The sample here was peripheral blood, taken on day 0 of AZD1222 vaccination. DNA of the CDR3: TGTGCCAGCAGCCCGTGGGGGGCCAGCTCCTACGAGCAGTACTTC. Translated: CASSPWGASSYEQYF.